This T cell receptor (beta chain) appears in the sequencing data of a study of cytomegalovirus exposure and HLA in healthy donors. Assay used: immunoSEQ multiplex PCR; TCRdb lists only in-frame clones, some missing. The sample has some 120,000 clones, around 94% seen once. Germline CDR1 and CDR2: SGHAT and FQNNGV. V dropped 1 base and J dropped 5 bases, with 11 bases sitting between them. This CDR3 is built from 15 residues. The donors were in the roughly 120-subject validation cohort; that cohort was separate from the roughly 700-subject first cohort. V is TRBV11-2 and J is TRBJ2-2, with D maybe TRBD1 (5 bases). Sequencing was performed on PBMCs. The sequence was obtained from a woman aged 18-29 years in good health and CMV-seronegative. In DNA, the CDR3 is TGTGCCAGCAGCTTAGTGGGCGACAGTACCGGGGAGCTGTTTTTT. Its translation is CASSLVGDSTGELFF.